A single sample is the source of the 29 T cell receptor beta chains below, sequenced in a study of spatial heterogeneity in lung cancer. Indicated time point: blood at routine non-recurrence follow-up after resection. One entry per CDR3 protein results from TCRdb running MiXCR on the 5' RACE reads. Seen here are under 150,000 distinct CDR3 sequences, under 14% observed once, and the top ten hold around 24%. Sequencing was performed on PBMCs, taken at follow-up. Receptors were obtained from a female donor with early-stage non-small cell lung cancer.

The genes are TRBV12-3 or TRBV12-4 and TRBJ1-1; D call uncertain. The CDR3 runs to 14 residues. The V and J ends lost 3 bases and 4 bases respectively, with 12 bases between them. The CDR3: CASSLSGVVTEAFF. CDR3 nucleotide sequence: TGTGCCAGCAGTTTGTCCGGGGTCGTCACTGAAGCTTTCTTT.

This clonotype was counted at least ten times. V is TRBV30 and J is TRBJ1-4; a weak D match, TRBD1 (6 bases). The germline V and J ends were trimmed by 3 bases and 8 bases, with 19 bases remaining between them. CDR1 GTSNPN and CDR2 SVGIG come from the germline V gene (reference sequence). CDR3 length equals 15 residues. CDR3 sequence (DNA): TGTGCCTGGAGCTGGTTGAGGGGGGCGTCGGAAAAACTGTTTTTT. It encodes CAWSWLRGASEKLFF.

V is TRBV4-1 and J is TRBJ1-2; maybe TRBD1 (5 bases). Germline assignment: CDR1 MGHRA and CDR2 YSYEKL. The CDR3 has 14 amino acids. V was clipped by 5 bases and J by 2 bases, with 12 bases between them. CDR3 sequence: CASSSWGKNYGYTF. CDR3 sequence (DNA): TGCGCCAGCAGCTCGTGGGGGAAGAACTATGGCTACACCTTC.

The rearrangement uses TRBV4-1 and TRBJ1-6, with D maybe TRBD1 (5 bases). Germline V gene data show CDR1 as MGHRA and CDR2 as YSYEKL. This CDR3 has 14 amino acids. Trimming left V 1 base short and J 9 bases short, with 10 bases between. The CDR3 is CASSQGGIASPLHF. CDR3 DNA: TGCGCCAGCAGCCAAGGGGGGATAGCTTCACCCCTCCACTTT.

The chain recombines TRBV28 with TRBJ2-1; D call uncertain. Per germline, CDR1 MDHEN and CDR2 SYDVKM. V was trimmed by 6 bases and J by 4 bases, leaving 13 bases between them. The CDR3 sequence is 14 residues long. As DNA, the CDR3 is TGTGCCAGCAGATACCGCGCCACATACAATGAGCAGTTCTTC. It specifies CASRYRATYNEQFF.

The CDR3 DNA sequence: TGCGCCAGCAGAGGCGGGAGGATGGGGAACATTCAGTACTTC. It translates to CASRGGRMGNIQYF. This chain links TRBV4-1 with TRBJ2-4; 8 bases match TRBD2. Losses at the gene ends were 6 bases for V and 7 bases for J; bases not matched to a gene: 8. Germline-derived CDR1 and CDR2 are MGHRA and YSYEKL. The CDR3 contains 14 residues.

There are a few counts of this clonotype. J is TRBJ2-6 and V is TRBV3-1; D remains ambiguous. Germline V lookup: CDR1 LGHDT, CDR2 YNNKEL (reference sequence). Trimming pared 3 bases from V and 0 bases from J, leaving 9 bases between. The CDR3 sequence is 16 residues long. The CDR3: CASSQGKGSGANVLTF. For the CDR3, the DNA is TGTGCCAGCAGCCAGGGCAAGGGCTCTGGGGCCAACGTCCTGACTTTC.

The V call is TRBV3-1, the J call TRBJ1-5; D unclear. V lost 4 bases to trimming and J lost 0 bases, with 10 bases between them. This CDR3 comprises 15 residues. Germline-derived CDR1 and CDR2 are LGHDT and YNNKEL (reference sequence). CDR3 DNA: TGTGCCAGCAGCCCAAATGGGTTTAGCAATCAGCCCCAGCATTTT. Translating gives CASSPNGFSNQPQHF.

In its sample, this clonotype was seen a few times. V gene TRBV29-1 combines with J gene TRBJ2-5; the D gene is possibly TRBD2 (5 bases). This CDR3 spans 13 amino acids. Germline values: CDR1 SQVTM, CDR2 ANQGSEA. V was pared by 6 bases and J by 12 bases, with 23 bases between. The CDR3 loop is CSVEKENLPREYF. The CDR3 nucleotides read TGCAGCGTCGAGAAGGAAAATCTTCCGCGGGAGTACTTC.

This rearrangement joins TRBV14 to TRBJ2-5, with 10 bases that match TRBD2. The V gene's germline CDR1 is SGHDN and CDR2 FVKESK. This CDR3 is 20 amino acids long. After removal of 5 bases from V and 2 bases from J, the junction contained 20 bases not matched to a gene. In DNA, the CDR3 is TGTGCCAGCAGCGACTTCAGGCTTAGCGGGAGGCCCGAGAGACAAGAGACCCAGTACTTC. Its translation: CASSDFRLSGRPERQETQYF.

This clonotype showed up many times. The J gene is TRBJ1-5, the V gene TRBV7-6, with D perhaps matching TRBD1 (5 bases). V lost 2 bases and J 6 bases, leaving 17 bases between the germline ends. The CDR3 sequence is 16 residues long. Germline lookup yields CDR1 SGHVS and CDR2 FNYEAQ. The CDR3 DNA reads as TGTGCCAGCAGCTTACAGGGAGGGTTCGGGGGTCAGCCCCAGCATTTT. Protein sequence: CASSLQGGFGGQPQHF.

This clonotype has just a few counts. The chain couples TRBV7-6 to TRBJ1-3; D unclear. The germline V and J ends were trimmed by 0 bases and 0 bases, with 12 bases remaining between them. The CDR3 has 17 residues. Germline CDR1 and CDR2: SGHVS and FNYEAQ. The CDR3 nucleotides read TGTGCCAGCAGCTTAGCGCTTATCGGGAACTCTGGAAACACCATATATTTT. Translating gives CASSLALIGNSGNTIYF. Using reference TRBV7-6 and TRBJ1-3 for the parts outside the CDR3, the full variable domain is GAGVSQSPRYKVTKRGQDVALRCDPISGHVSLYWYRQALGQGPEFLTYFNYEAQQDKSGLPNDRFSAERPEGSISTLTIQRTEQRDSAMYRCASSLALIGNSGNTIYFGEGSWLTVV.

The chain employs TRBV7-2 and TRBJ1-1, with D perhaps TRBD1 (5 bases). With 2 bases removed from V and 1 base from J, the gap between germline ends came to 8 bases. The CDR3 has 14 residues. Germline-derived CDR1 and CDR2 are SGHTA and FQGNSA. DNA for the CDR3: TGTGCCAGCAGCTTATTAGACAGGAACACTGAAGCTTTCTTT. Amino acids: CASSLLDRNTEAFF.

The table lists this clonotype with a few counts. DNA for the CDR3: TGTGCCAGCAGTCGCCCGGGACGCGGCTCCTACGAGCAGTACTTC. Translation gives CASSRPGRGSYEQYF. V usage is TRBV21-1 and J usage is TRBJ2-7; TRBD1, as called in the table, went unchecked against the DNA. TRBV21-1 is shown as a pseudogene. CDR3 length: 15 residues.

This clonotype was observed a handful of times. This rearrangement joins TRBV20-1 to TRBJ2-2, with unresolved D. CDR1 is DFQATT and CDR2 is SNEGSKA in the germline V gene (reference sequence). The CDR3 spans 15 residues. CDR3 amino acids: CSINPLNTNTGELFF. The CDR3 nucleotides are TGCAGCATCAACCCATTAAATACGAACACCGGGGAGCTGTTTTTT.

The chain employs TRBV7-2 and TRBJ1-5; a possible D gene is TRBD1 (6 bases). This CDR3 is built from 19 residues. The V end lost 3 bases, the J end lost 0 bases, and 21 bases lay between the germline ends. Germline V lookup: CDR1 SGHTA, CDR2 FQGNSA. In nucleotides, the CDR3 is TGTGCCAGCAGCTTGTCCCCCCCACTGACAGGATATAGCAATCAGCCCCAGCATTTT. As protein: CASSLSPPLTGYSNQPQHF.

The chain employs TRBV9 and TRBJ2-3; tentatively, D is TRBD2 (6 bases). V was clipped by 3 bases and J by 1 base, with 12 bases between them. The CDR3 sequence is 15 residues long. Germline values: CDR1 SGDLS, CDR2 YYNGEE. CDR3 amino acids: CASSAGVPGTDTQYF. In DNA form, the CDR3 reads TGTGCCAGCAGCGCGGGGGTTCCCGGCACAGATACGCAGTATTTT.

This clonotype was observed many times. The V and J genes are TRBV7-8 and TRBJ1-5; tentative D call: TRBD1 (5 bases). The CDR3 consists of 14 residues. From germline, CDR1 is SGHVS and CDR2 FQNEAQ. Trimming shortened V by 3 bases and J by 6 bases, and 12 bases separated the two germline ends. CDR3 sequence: CASSFWEGRQPQHF. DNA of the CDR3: TGTGCCAGCAGCTTTTGGGAGGGACGTCAGCCCCAGCATTTT.

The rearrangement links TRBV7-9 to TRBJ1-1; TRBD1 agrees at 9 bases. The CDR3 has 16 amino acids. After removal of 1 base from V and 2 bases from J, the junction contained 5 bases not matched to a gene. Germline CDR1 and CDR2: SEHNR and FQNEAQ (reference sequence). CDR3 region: CASSLVTGGRNTEAFF. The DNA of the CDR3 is TGTGCCAGCAGCTTAGTGACAGGGGGACGTAACACTGAAGCTTTCTTT. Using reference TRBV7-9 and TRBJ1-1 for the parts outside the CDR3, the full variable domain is DTGVSQNPRHKITKRGQNVTFRCDPISEHNRLYWYRQTLGQGPEFLTYFQNEAQLEKSRLLSDRFSAERPKGSFSTLEIQRTEQGDSAMYLCASSLVTGGRNTEAFFGQGTRLTVV.

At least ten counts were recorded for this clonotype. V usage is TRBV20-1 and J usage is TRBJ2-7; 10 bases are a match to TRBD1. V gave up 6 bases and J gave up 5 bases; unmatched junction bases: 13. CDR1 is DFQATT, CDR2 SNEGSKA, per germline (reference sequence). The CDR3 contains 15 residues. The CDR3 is CSAEGQGPLGNEQYF. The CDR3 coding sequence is TGCAGTGCAGAGGGACAGGGGCCCCTCGGGAACGAGCAGTACTTC.

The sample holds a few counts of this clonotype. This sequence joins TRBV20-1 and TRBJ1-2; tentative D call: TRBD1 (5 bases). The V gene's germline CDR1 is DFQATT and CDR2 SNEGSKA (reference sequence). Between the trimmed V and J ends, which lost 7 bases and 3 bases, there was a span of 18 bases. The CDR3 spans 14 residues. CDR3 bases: TGCAGTGTTTATACCCTCCGGGGGGACTATGGCTACACCTTC. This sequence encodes CSVYTLRGDYGYTF.

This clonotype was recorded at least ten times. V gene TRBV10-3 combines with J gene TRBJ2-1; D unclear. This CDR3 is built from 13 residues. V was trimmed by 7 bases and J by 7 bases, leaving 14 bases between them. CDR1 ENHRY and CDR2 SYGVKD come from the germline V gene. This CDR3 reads CAINAGVENEQFF. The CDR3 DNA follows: TGTGCCATCAACGCTGGGGTGGAAAATGAGCAGTTCTTC.

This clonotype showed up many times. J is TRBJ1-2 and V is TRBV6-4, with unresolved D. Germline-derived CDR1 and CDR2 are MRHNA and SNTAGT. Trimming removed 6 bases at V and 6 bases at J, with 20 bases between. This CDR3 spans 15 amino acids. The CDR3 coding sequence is TGTGCCAGCAGCCTTTCTCACACTGGAGGAAATGGCTACACCTTC. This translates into CASSLSHTGGNGYTF.

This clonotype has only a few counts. The CDR3 DNA sequence: TGTGCCAGCGTGGGACGGATCTACAATGAGCAGTTCTTC. Protein: CASVGRIYNEQFF. This rearrangement joins TRBV6-1 to TRBJ2-1; D may match TRBD1 or TRBD2 (5 bases each). Germline V gene data show CDR1 as MNHNS and CDR2 as SASEGT. V lost 8 bases and J lost 3, with 11 bases in between. CDR3 size: 13 residues.

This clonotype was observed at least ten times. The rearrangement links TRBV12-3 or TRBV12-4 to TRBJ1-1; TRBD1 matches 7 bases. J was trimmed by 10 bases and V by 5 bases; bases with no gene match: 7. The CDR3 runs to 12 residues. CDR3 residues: CASSPRQGRAFF. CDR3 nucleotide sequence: TGTGCCAGCAGTCCCCGACAGGGCCGAGCTTTCTTT.

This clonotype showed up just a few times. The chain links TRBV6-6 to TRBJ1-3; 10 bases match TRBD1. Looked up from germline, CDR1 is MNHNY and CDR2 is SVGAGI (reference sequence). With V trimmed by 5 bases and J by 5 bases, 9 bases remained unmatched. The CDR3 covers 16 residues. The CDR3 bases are TGTGCCAGCAGTCCCTTAGACAGGGGGCGTAGAAACACCATATATTTT. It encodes CASSPLDRGRRNTIYF.

CDR3 in DNA: TGTGCCAGCAGTTACGTGACAGGGGCAAATGAGCAGTTCTTC. Protein product: CASSYVTGANEQFF. The chain is built from TRBV6-5 and TRBJ2-1; 8 bases line up with TRBD1. J gave up 7 bases and V 2 bases, and 4 bases lay outside the gene matches. Germline V CDR1 and CDR2: MNHEY, SVGAGI. The CDR3 is 14 amino acids.

CDR3 sequence: CASSNPGDRPYEQYF. CDR3 bases: TGTGCCAGCAGTAACCCGGGGGATAGACCCTACGAGCAGTACTTC. The chain links TRBV6-2 or TRBV6-3 to TRBJ2-7, with D perhaps matching TRBD2 (6 bases). The V gene lost 5 bases and the J gene lost 2 bases, with 16 bases spanning the gap. The V gene's germline CDR1 is MNHEY and CDR2 SVGEGT. The CDR3 is 15 amino acids.

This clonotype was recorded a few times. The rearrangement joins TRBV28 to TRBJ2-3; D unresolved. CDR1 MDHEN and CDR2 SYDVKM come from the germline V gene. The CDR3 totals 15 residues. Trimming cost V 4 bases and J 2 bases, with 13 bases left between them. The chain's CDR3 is CASSSRGRVTDTQYF. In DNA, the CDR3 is TGTGCCAGCAGTTCCAGAGGCAGAGTCACAGATACGCAGTATTTT.